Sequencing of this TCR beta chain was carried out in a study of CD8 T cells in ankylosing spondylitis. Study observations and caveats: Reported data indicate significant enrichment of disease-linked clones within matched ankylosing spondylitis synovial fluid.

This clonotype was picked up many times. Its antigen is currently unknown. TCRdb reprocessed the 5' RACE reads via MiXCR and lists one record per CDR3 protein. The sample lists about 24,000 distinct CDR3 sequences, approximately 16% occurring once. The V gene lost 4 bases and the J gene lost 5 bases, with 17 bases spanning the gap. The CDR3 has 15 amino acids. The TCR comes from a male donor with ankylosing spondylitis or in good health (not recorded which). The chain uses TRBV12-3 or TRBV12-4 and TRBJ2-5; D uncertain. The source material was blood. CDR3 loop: CASSSLRALEETQYF. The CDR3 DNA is TGTGCCAGCAGTTCCCTTCGGGCCTTGGAGGAGACCCAGTACTTC.